This entry features one TCR beta chain sequence. Trimming removed 2 bases at V and 2 bases at J, with 8 bases between. CDR3 length: 14 amino acids. Germline CDR1 reads SGDLS; CDR2 reads YYNGEE. Study members were between 18 and 89 years old and lived in 20 to 30 US regions. Membership in each cohort depended on participant-reported clinical history. The data originate from a study of blood T cell repertoires in COVID-19. About the study: The study drew acute and convalescent COVID-19 samples from the United States, Italy and Spain. Sources were T cells, B-cell-depleted T cells, or PBMCs; the material itself was cDNA or gDNA.

The data were produced by immunoSEQ multiplex PCR, yet TCRdb's version contains in-frame clones alone and is incomplete. The sample records around 320,000 clones, nearly 90% being singletons. The rearrangement links TRBV9 to TRBJ2-1; D remains ambiguous. Sequenced material: PBMCs or T cells enriched from blood (not recorded which). The TCR comes from a woman between 45 and 65 years old who had been exposed to COVID-19. The CDR3 here is CASSVGPAYNEQFF. In DNA, the CDR3 is TGTGCCAGCAGCGTTGGGCCGGCCTACAATGAGCAGTTCTTC. Supplemented by reference TRBV9 and TRBJ2-1, the full variable domain reads DSGVTQTPKHLITATGQRVTLRCSPRSGDLSVYWYQQSLDQGLQFLIQYYNGEERAKGNILERFSAQQFPDLHSELNLSSLELGDSALYFCASSVGPAYNEQFFGPGTRLTVL.